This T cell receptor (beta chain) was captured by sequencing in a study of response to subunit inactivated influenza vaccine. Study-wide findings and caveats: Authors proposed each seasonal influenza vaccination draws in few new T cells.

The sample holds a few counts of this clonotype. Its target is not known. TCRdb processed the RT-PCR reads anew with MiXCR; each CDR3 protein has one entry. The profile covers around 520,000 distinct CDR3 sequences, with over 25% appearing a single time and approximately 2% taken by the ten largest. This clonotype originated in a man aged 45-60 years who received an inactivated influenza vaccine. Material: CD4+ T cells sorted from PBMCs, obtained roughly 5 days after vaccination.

CDR3: CASSVGGEGQPQHF. The CDR3 DNA sequence: TGTGCCAGCAGCGTCGGGGGGGAGGGCCAGCCCCAGCATTTT. The chain recombines TRBV9 with TRBJ1-5; a possible D gene is TRBD1 (5 bases). Trimming took off 2 bases at V and 7 bases at J, with 13 bases between the two ends. CDR3 size: 14 residues. CDR1 is SGDLS, CDR2 YYNGEE, per germline.